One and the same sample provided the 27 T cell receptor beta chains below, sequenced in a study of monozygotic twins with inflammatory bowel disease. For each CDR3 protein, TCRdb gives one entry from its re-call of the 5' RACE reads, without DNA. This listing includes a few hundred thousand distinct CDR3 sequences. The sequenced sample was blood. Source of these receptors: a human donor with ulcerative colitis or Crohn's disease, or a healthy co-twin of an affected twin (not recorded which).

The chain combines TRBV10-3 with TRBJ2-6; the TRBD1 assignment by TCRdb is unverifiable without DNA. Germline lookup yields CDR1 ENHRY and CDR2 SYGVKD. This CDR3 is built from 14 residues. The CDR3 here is CAIRGASGANVLTF.

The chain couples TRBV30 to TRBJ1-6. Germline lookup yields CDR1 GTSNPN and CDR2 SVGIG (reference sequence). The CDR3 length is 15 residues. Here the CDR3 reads CAWSVLEGWRSPLHF. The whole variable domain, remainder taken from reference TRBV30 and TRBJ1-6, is SQTIHQWPATLVQPVGSPLSLECTVEGTSNPNLYWYRQAAGRGLQLLFYSVGIGQISSEVPQNLSASRPQDRQFILSSKKLLLSDSGFYLCAWSVLEGWRSPLHFGNGTRLTVT.

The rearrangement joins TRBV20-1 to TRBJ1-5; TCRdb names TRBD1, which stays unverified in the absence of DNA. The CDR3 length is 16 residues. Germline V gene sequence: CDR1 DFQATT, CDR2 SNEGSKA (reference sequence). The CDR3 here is CSASLSGQGVNQPQHF.

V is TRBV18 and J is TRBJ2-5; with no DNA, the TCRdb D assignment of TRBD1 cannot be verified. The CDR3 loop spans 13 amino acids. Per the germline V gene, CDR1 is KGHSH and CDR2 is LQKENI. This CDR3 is CASSLFEGETQYF.

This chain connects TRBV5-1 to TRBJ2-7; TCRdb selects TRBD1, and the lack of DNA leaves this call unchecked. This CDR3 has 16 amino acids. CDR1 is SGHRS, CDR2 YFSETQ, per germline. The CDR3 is CASSLVPDTSSYEQYF.

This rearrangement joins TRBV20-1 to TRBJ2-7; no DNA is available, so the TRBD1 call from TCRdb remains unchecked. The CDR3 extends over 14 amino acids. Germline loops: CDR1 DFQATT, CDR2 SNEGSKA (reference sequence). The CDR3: CSALGTRSSYEQYF.

The CDR3 is CSARGLAGSEQYF. The V and J genes are TRBV20-1 and TRBJ2-7; TCRdb indicates TRBD2, and absent DNA this call remains unverified. Germline V lookup: CDR1 DFQATT, CDR2 SNEGSKA (reference sequence). The CDR3 loop spans 13 amino acids.

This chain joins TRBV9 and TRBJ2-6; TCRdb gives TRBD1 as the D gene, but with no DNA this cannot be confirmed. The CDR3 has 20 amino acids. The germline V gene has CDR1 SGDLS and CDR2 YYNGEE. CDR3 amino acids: CASSPNSGAPLSSGANVLTF.

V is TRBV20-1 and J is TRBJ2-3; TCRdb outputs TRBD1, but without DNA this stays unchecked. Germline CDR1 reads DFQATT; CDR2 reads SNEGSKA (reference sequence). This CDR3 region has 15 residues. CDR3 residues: CSARWPGGSTDTQYF.

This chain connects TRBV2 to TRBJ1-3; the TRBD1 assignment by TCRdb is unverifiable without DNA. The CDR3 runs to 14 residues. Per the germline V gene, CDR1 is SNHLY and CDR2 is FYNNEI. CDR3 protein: CASSGAGGGNTIYF.

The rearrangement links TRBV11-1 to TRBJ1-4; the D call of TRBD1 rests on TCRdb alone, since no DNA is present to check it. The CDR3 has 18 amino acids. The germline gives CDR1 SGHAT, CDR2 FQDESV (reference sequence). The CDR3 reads CASSPTTGSPQSNEKLFF.

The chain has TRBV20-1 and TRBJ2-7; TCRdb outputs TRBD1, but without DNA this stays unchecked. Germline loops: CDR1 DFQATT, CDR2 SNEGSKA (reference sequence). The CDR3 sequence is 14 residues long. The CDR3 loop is CSARDGGSGHEQYF.

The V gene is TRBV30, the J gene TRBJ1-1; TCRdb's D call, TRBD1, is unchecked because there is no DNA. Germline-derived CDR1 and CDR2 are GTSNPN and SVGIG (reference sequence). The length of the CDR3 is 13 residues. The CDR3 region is CAWSVIGGTEAFF.

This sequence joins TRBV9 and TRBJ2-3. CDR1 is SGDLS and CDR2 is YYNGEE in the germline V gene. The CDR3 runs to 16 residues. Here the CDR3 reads CASSVAGFLSTDTQYF.

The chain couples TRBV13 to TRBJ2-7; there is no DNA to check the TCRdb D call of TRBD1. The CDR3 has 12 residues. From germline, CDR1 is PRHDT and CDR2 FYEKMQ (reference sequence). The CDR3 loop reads CASSKGTYEQYF.

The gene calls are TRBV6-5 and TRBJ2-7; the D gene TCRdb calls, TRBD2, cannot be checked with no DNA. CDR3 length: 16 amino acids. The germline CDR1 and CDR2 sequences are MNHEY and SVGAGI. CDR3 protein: CASSYSRASGFYEQYF.

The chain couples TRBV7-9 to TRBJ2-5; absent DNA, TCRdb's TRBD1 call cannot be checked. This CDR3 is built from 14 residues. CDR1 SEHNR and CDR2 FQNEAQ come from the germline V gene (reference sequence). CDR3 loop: CASSLVPGAETQYF.

The CDR3 spells CSASILGGANTEAFF. The genes are TRBV20-1 and TRBJ1-1; TCRdb selects TRBD1, and the lack of DNA leaves this call unchecked. The CDR3 is 15 amino acids. CDR1 and CDR2 (germline): DFQATT, SNEGSKA (reference sequence).

The CDR3 loop reads CASSVDPSAGARDEQYF. This rearrangement joins TRBV9 to TRBJ2-7; the TCRdb D gene call, TRBD2, has no DNA to confirm it. The germline gives CDR1 SGDLS, CDR2 YYNGEE. This CDR3 has 17 residues.

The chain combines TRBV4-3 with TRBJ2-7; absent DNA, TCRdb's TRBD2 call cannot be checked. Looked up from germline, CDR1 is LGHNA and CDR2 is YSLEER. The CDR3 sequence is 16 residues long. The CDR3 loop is CASSQDRVAGGSEQYF.

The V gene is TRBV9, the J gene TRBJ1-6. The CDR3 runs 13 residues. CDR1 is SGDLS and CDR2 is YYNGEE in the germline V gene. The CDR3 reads CASSVYRNSPLHF.

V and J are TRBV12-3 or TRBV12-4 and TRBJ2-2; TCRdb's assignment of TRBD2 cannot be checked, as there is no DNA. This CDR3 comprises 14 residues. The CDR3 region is CASIQALATGELFF.

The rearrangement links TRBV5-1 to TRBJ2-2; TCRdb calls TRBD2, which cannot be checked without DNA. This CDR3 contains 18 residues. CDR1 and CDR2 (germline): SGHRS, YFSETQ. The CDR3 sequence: CASSYTAGGPTNTGELFF. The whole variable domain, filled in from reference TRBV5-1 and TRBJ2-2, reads KAGVTQTPRYLIKTRGQQVTLSCSPISGHRSVSWYQQTPGQGLQFLFEYFSETQRNKGNFPGRFSGRQFSNSRSEMNVSTLELGDSALYLCASSYTAGGPTNTGELFFGEGSRLTVL.

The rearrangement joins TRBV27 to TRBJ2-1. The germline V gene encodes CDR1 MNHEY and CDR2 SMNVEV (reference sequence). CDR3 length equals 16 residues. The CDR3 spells CASSFNSYRSYNEQFF.

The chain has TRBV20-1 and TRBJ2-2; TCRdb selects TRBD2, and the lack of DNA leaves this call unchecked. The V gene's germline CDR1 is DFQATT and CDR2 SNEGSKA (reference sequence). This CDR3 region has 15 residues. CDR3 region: CSAPSGGPNTGELFF.

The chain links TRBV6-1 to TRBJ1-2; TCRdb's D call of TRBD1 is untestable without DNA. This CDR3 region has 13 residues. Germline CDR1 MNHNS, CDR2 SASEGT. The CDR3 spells CASSDPGHYGYTF.

This chain's CDR3 is CASSLLVSQGETQYF. The rearrangement links TRBV28 to TRBJ2-5. CDR1 is MDHEN and CDR2 is SYDVKM in the germline V gene. The CDR3 totals 15 residues. The complete variable domain, with remaining parts taken from reference TRBV28 and TRBJ2-5, reads DVKVTQSSRYLVKRTGEKVFLECVQDMDHENMFWYRQDPGLGLRLIYFSYDVKMKEKGDIPEGYSVSREKKERFSLILESASTNQTSMYLCASSLLVSQGETQYFGPGTRLLVL.